The entry that follows covers one T cell receptor beta chain sequence. The data belong to a study of shared clonotypes between healthy human individuals. Under the authors' procedure: Junction-only sequences without quality scores came from ImmunoSEQ, so filtering differed. Some clones are missing from TCRdb's copy, which holds only in-frame ones; the method was immunoSEQ multiplex PCR. V and J calls and clone size are copied from that table; D and trimming were computed from the DNA. The sample holds about 490,000 clones, roughly 85% seen once. Donors comprised healthy HIV-negative adults lacking recent acute infections or vaccinations. The CDR3 runs 11 residues. V was trimmed by 5 bases and J by 4 bases, leaving 9 bases between them. CDR1 GTSNPN and CDR2 SVGIG come from the germline V gene (reference sequence).

The specimen sequenced was PBMCs. This TCR derives from a woman in her 40s in good health. Some clones in this sample may be carry-over from other donors' samples. The genes are TRBV30 and TRBJ2-7; D not resolved. CDR3 bases: TGTGCCTGGGGCAACCCGTACGAGCAGTACTTC. Protein sequence: CAWGNPYEQYF.